This paragraph reports one TCR beta chain. The target antigen is unknown. The germline V gene encodes CDR1 MGHRA and CDR2 YSYEKL. V was pared by 4 bases and J by 5 bases, with 14 bases of the junction left unmatched. This CDR3 is 16 amino acids long. CD45RO-negative, CCR7-selected cells formed the naive CD8 fraction, which excluded terminally differentiated effector memory CD45RA+ cells. The donors, all of them Caucasian adults, lived in Nashville, Tennessee. The data were obtained in a study of shared clonotypes between healthy human individuals. Findings of the study overall: Generation probabilities of non-shared clonotypes were lower (relative to those shared by all four donors). Some naive CD4 clonotypes, about 5.5%, turned up in common across several donors. Naive subsets generally had larger estimated richness than memory subsets.

Sequencing used immunoSEQ multiplex PCR; TCRdb keeps in-frame clones, though not all of them. The table includes some 2.1 million clones, around 93% detected once. This chain uses TRBV4-1 with TRBJ2-7, with 7 bases aligning to TRBD1. The source is a man aged 18 to 35 in good health. Some clones in this sample may be carry-over from other donors' samples. Specimen: naive CD8+ T cells from PBMCs. This chain's CDR3 is CASSPLWGQPSDEQYF. Here the CDR3 DNA reads TGCGCCAGCAGCCCCCTCTGGGGACAGCCTTCGGACGAGCAGTACTTC.